This T cell receptor beta chain was profiled in a study of CXCR4 blockade with PD-1 therapy in pancreatic cancer. Study-level points and caveats: Convergent selection by common tumor antigens was suggested by nucleotide rearrangement counts.

Points on this clone: Its antigen remains unknown.

TCRdb's copy holds only in-frame clones and misses some; the assay was immunoSEQ multiplex PCR. The sample holds 900 to 1,300 clones, around 39% seen once. No neoadjuvant therapy was given before resection to the patients supplying these archived tumor blocks. V lost 6 bases and J lost 7, with 15 bases in between. This CDR3 spans 14 amino acids. Looked up from germline, CDR1 is MNHGY and CDR2 is SAAAGT. V is TRBV6-8 and J is TRBJ1-4; D is undetermined. Sequenced sample: tumor tissue. This TCR was recovered from a human donor with pancreatic ductal adenocarcinoma. The CDR3 loop reads CASSRAPSGEKLFF. The CDR3 coding sequence is TGTGCCAGCAGCCGGGCGCCGTCGGGTGAAAAACTGTTTTTT.